The 29 T cell receptor beta chains below come from one sample, sequenced in a study of blood T cells in healthy people across ages. Alongside a J-beta primer mix, a sample-barcoded 5' primer served in a second PCR lasting about 7 to 12 cycles. TCRdb used MiXCR to reprocess the 5' RACE reads, holding one entry per CDR3 protein. The repertoire has 1.5 million to 2 million distinct CDR3 sequences, roughly 52% of them found once; the top ten carry roughly 2%. Sequencing was carried out using blood. These TCRs come from a woman between 40 and 50 years old in good health.

The rearrangement uses TRBV29-1 and TRBJ1-1; 10 bases match TRBD1. Germline-derived CDR1 and CDR2 are SQVTM and ANQGSEA. Trimming at V came to 2 bases and at J to 3 bases, leaving 3 bases not matched to a gene. This CDR3 is built from 14 residues. The chain's CDR3 is CSVERGTGDTEAFF. DNA of the CDR3: TGCAGCGTTGAAAGGGGGACAGGGGACACTGAAGCTTTCTTT.

With regard to this clonotype: Its ends do not fully match the called genes, so a read error is possible. The chain carries TRBV11-2 and TRBJ2-1; 9 bases are shared with TRBD2. The CDR3 runs 14 residues. Germline loops: CDR1 SGHAT, CDR2 FQNNGV. CDR3 DNA sequence: TGTGCCAGCAGCCTAGAATGGCTAGCGGGGCACCAGTTCTTC. Translation gives CASSLEWLAGHQFF.

The chain employs TRBV7-6 and TRBJ1-6; D call uncertain. V was pared by 5 bases and J by 10 bases, with 12 bases between. The length of the CDR3 is 13 residues. In germline, CDR1 is SGHVS, CDR2 FNYEAQ. For the CDR3, the DNA is TGTGCCAGCAGCCCCGTCTTAGGCTCACCCCTCCACTTT. This encodes CASSPVLGSPLHF.

The chain carries TRBV6-1 and TRBJ2-3; no definite D call. The V gene's germline CDR1 is MNHNS and CDR2 SASEGT. The ends were cut back, 2 bases at V and 6 bases at J, with 9 bases in the middle. This CDR3 spans 13 amino acids. The CDR3 protein is CASSEMGRDTQYF. Written as DNA, the CDR3 is TGTGCCAGCAGTGAAATGGGCAGGGATACGCAGTATTTT.

This chain uses TRBV20-1 with TRBJ1-5; possibly TRBD1 for D (5 bases). Germline CDR1 is DFQATT and CDR2 is SNEGSKA (reference sequence). Trimming stripped 0 bases from V and 6 bases from J, with 12 bases between. The CDR3 is 14 amino acids. The CDR3 protein is CSARDGGRGQPQHF. CDR3 nucleotide sequence: TGCAGTGCTAGAGATGGCGGGAGGGGTCAGCCCCAGCATTTT.

V and J are TRBV12-3 or TRBV12-4 and TRBJ2-7, with D unresolved. V was pared by 5 bases and J by 0 bases, with 14 bases between. CDR3 length: 15 residues. The DNA for the CDR3 is TGTGCCAGCAGTCACAGCGCGATGCTCTCCTACGAGCAGTACTTC. Translated: CASSHSAMLSYEQYF.

CDR3 DNA: TGTGCCAGCAGTTTCGCGTGGGGGGGTTACAATGAGCAGTACTTC. Translating it yields CASSFAWGGYNEQYF. The chain combines TRBV12-3 or TRBV12-4 with TRBJ2-7; TRBD2 agrees at 7 bases. This CDR3 contains 15 residues. The V and J ends lost 3 bases and 7 bases, in that order; junction bases with no gene match: 12.

The gene calls are TRBV10-3 and TRBJ2-1, with 13 positions matching TRBD2. With 9 bases clipped from V and 7 bases from J, the junction kept 6 bases outside the gene matches. The germline V gene has CDR1 ENHRY and CDR2 SYGVKD. The CDR3 is 14 amino acids. CDR3 in amino acids: CAMGRTSGGNEQFF. CDR3 in DNA: TGTGCCATGGGTCGGACTAGCGGGGGAAATGAGCAGTTCTTC.

The CDR3: CASSSWTLWGYEQYF. CDR3 bases: TGTGCCAGCAGCTCGTGGACACTCTGGGGATACGAGCAGTACTTC. The chain is built from TRBV11-2 and TRBJ2-7, with a weak D call TRBD1 (5 bases). The CDR3 is 15 residues long. V was clipped by 4 bases and J by 4 bases, with 17 bases between them. CDR1 SGHAT and CDR2 FQNNGV come from the germline V gene.

The rearrangement links TRBV5-1 to TRBJ1-5, with a weak D call TRBD1 (6 bases). V was cut by 2 bases and J by 5 bases, with 14 bases left in between. Looked up from germline, CDR1 is SGHRS and CDR2 is YFSETQ. The CDR3 length is 15 residues. CDR3 nucleotide sequence: TGCGCCAGCAGCTTATGGGGGGGCATTGATCAGCCCCAGCATTTT. This codes for CASSLWGGIDQPQHF.

For the CDR3, the DNA is TGCAGCGTCGAACAGGGTCCCGGGGAGCTGTTTTTT. Amino acids: CSVEQGPGELFF. This chain connects TRBV29-1 to TRBJ2-2, with D tentatively TRBD1 (6 bases). This CDR3 region has 12 residues. From germline, CDR1 is SQVTM and CDR2 ANQGSEA. V lost 6 bases to trimming and J lost 6 bases, with 11 bases between them.

J is TRBJ1-1 and V is TRBV6-2 or TRBV6-3, with a possible D match to TRBD1 (6 bases). V was trimmed by 5 bases and J by 3 bases, leaving 13 bases between them. Germline V gene data show CDR1 as MNHEY and CDR2 as SVGEGT. The CDR3 covers 14 residues. The CDR3 loop reads CASSPQEGDTEAFF. CDR3 in DNA: TGTGCCAGCAGTCCCCAAGAGGGGGACACTGAAGCTTTCTTT.

This clonotype was seen once. The gene calls are TRBV24-1 and TRBJ1-5, with TRBD1 matching 7 bases. Germline CDR1 KGHDR, CDR2 SFDVKD. The CDR3 runs to 18 residues. J lost 4 bases, V lost 7 bases, and 18 bases had no gene match. CDR3 sequence (DNA): TGTGCCACCAGACCGGACAGGTTTAACACCTCAGGGAATCAGCCCCAGCATTTT. This gives the protein CATRPDRFNTSGNQPQHF.

This chain links TRBV11-3 with TRBJ2-5; 7 bases align to TRBD2. The germline gives CDR1 SGHNT, CDR2 YENEEA. V lost 6 bases, J lost 5 bases, and 9 bases stayed unmatched. This CDR3 has 14 residues. The chain's CDR3 is CASSLAGEWETQYF. Here the CDR3 DNA reads TGTGCCAGCAGTCTGGCGGGGGAGTGGGAGACCCAGTACTTC.

This clonotype occurred a few times. In DNA form, the CDR3 reads TGCAGTGCTAGACCCCGTGCGGGGGGTAGAAACATTCAGTACTTC. Residues: CSARPRAGGRNIQYF. The rearrangement joins TRBV20-1 to TRBJ2-4; TRBD2 agrees at 8 bases. V was pared by 2 bases and J by 6 bases, with 9 bases of the junction left unmatched. From germline, CDR1 is DFQATT and CDR2 SNEGSKA (reference sequence). This CDR3 comprises 15 residues.

V usage is TRBV6-6 and J usage is TRBJ2-3; D possibly matches TRBD1 or TRBD2 (7 bases each). Germline CDR1 and CDR2: MNHNY and SVGAGI (reference sequence). The CDR3 contains 15 residues. V gave up 7 bases and J gave up 3 bases, with 17 bases separating them. The CDR3 is CASNPYRGGTDTQYF. The CDR3 region has the DNA TGTGCCAGCAATCCATACAGGGGAGGGACAGATACGCAGTATTTT.

V gene TRBV6-1 combines with J gene TRBJ1-2; tentatively, D is TRBD1 (5 bases). V was pared by 7 bases and J by 0 bases, with 9 bases between. Germline V lookup: CDR1 MNHNS, CDR2 SASEGT. This CDR3 is built from 13 residues. CDR3 amino acids: CASKTGANYGYTF. In nucleotides, the CDR3 is TGTGCCAGCAAAACAGGAGCTAACTATGGCTACACCTTC.

V usage is TRBV7-9 and J usage is TRBJ2-4; a weak D match, TRBD1 (5 bases). The J call may be mistaken, given a closer DNA end match to TRBJ2-7. Germline V lookup: CDR1 SEHNR, CDR2 FQNEAQ (reference sequence). The CDR3 length is 13 residues. This chain's CDR3 is CASERAGNVEQYF. The CDR3 region has the DNA TGTGCCAGCGAAAGGGCAGGGAATGTCGAGCAGTACTTC.

CDR3 protein: CASSQLETQGTYGQYF. The CDR3 DNA sequence: TGCGCCAGCAGCCAATTGGAAACACAGGGGACCTACGGGCAGTACTTC. The chain has TRBV4-3 and TRBJ2-5; 7 nucleotides match TRBD1. Germline assignment: CDR1 LGHNA and CDR2 YSLEER. V lost 2 bases to trimming and J lost 11 bases; unmatched junction nucleotides: 17. The CDR3 consists of 16 residues.

This sequence joins TRBV15 and TRBJ2-1; D is unclear. The CDR3 loop spans 15 amino acids. The germline gives CDR1 LNHNV, CDR2 YYDKDF (reference sequence). Trimming left V 0 bases short and J 0 bases short, with 6 bases between. CDR3: CATSRDVVSYNEQFF. CDR3 nucleotides: TGTGCCACCAGCAGAGATGTGGTCTCCTACAATGAGCAGTTCTTC.

V is TRBV6-2 or TRBV6-3 and J is TRBJ2-2; TRBD1 or TRBD2 may be the D gene (5 bases each). The CDR3 loop spans 16 amino acids. CDR1 MNHEY and CDR2 SVGEGT come from the germline V gene. Trimming left V 2 bases short and J 9 bases short, with 19 bases between. The CDR3 here is CASSYPAQGRQRELFF. CDR3 sequence (DNA): TGTGCCAGCAGTTACCCGGCTCAGGGACGTCAAAGGGAGCTGTTTTTT.

This clonotype was seen more than once but under ten times. The gene calls are TRBV11-2 and TRBJ1-1; tentatively, D is TRBD1 (5 bases). Germline V gives CDR1 SGHAT, CDR2 FQNNGV. The CDR3 totals 14 residues. With 6 bases removed from V and 2 bases from J, the gap between germline ends came to 13 bases. The CDR3 loop reads CASSFTGVNTEAFF. DNA of the CDR3: TGTGCCAGCAGTTTCACAGGAGTTAACACTGAAGCTTTCTTT.

This chain joins TRBV20-1 and TRBJ2-5, with 11 positions matching TRBD2. The CDR3 is 16 residues long. Germline lookup yields CDR1 DFQATT and CDR2 SNEGSKA (reference sequence). Unmatched junction bases numbered 10, after V lost 5 bases and J lost 2 bases. The CDR3 sequence is CSAYEIAGGLQETQYF. The DNA for the CDR3 is TGCAGTGCTTACGAGATAGCGGGGGGGTTACAAGAGACCCAGTACTTC.

This chain links TRBV9 with TRBJ1-4, with 8 bases fitting TRBD1. Trimming took 3 bases from V and 7 from J; bases not matched to a gene: 8. The germline V gene has CDR1 SGDLS and CDR2 YYNGEE. There are 15 residues in the CDR3. The CDR3 nucleotides are TGTGCCAGCAGCGCCCTGACAGGGGATGGTGAAAAACTGTTTTTT. It yields the protein CASSALTGDGEKLFF.

This clonotype turned up a few times. This chain joins TRBV4-1 and TRBJ1-2; D call uncertain. The CDR3 length is 15 residues. Germline-derived CDR1 and CDR2 are MGHRA and YSYEKL. V was trimmed by 0 bases and J by 4 bases, leaving 12 bases between them. This chain's CDR3 is CASSQEDGRTYGYTF. Here the CDR3 DNA reads TGCGCCAGCAGCCAAGAAGATGGCAGGACCTATGGCTACACCTTC.

This clonotype appeared a few times. The chain joins TRBV20-1 to TRBJ2-4; TRBD1 might be the D (6 bases). The J call may be incorrect, as the DNA end agrees better with TRBJ2-7. CDR3 size: 13 residues. Per the germline V gene, CDR1 is DFQATT and CDR2 is SNEGSKA (reference sequence). Here the CDR3 reads CSARTGSRYEQYF. CDR3 sequence (DNA): TGCAGTGCTAGAACAGGGTCAAGATACGAGCAGTACTTC.

The chain is built from TRBV20-1 and TRBJ2-5, with D perhaps matching TRBD1 (5 bases). The germline V gene encodes CDR1 DFQATT and CDR2 SNEGSKA (reference sequence). V was pared by 0 bases and J by 11 bases, with 13 bases between. The CDR3 has 12 residues. CDR3 sequence (DNA): TGCAGTGCTAGAGATCTGACGGACAAGCAGTACTTC. Protein product: CSARDLTDKQYF.

This chain links TRBV4-3 with TRBJ1-2; no clear D. Trimming took 1 base from V and 7 from J, leaving 10 bases between them. Germline V lookup: CDR1 LGHNA, CDR2 YSLEER. The CDR3 spans 13 residues. The CDR3 here is CASSQVEVGGYTF. As DNA, the CDR3 is TGCGCCAGCAGCCAAGTGGAGGTCGGTGGCTACACCTTC.

As DNA, the CDR3 is TGTGCCAGCAGTCCCCCTGCACAGGCTAAGGGGTCACCCCTCCACTTT. Its protein is CASSPPAQAKGSPLHF. The chain combines TRBV27 with TRBJ1-6, with TRBD1 as a possible D gene (5 bases). The CDR3 covers 16 residues. CDR1 is MNHEY, CDR2 SMNVEV, per germline (reference sequence). Trimming stripped 5 bases from V and 10 bases from J, with 21 bases between.